The 9 T cell receptor beta chains presented below share a single source sample, sequenced in a study of blood T cell repertoires in COVID-19. This table comes from immunoSEQ multiplex PCR, and its TCRdb copy is limited to in-frame clones, with some not included. The repertoire consists of tens of thousands of clones, with approximately 90% occurring once and the leading ten covering more than 15%. Input material: peripheral blood. Source of these receptors: a human donor in a cohort sampled during active COVID-19.

The chain combines TRBV20-1 with TRBJ2-7, with 7 bases identical to TRBD2. The V segment lost 4 bases and the J segment 5 bases; nucleotides outside the gene matches: 2. This CDR3 comprises 11 residues. The germline V gene has CDR1 DFQATT and CDR2 SNEGSKA (reference sequence). In DNA form, the CDR3 reads TGCAGTGCTACTAGCGGACACGAGCAGTACTTC. Protein sequence: CSATSGHEQYF.

V usage is TRBV10-3 and J usage is TRBJ1-1; possible D gene TRBD1, 6 bases. The CDR3 is 14 residues long. The V gene lost 5 bases and the J gene lost 1 base, with 11 bases spanning the gap. CDR1 and CDR2 from the germline V gene are ENHRY and SYGVKD. CDR3 DNA sequence: TGTGCCATCAGTCCTAGGACAGAGAACACTGAAGCTTTCTTT. Protein product: CAISPRTENTEAFF.

The chain carries TRBV2 and TRBJ2-3; 10 bases map to TRBD2. Trimming removed 6 bases from V and 0 bases from J; junction bases left unmatched: 6. This CDR3 spans 16 amino acids. The germline gives CDR1 SNHLY, CDR2 FYNNEI. The CDR3 loop reads CASSLAGGLSTDTQYF. The DNA for the CDR3 is TGTGCCAGCAGCTTAGCGGGGGGCCTCAGCACAGATACGCAGTATTTT.

This clone was seen only once. This chain links TRBV7-2 with TRBJ2-7, with 9 bases fitting TRBD1. V gave up 4 bases and J gave up 3 bases; unmatched junction bases: 1. The CDR3 is 13 amino acids. The germline V gene encodes CDR1 SGHTA and CDR2 FQGNSA. The CDR3 here is CASSWGQGYEQYF. For the CDR3, the DNA is TGTGCCAGCAGCTGGGGACAGGGCTACGAGCAGTACTTC.

The chain uses TRBV5-6 and TRBJ2-7, with 10 bases matching TRBD1. The CDR3 consists of 15 residues. V was pared by 4 bases and J by 3 bases, with 7 bases of the junction left unmatched. The V gene's germline CDR1 is SGHDT and CDR2 YYEEEE. The CDR3 nucleotides are TGTGCCAGCAGCGCCCGGGACAGGGGACTCTACGAGCAGTACTTC. Amino acids: CASSARDRGLYEQYF.

This clone was seen just once. The chain employs TRBV29-1 and TRBJ2-1; 13 positions match TRBD2. The CDR3 is 15 amino acids. CDR1 is SQVTM and CDR2 is ANQGSEA in the germline V gene. J was trimmed by 7 bases and V by 7 bases; bases with no gene match: 10. In DNA, the CDR3 is TGCAGCGGGGCGTCAGGACTAGCGGGGGTAAATGAGCAGTTCTTC. Residues: CSGASGLAGVNEQFF.

The V call is TRBV5-4, the J call TRBJ1-1; the D gene is possibly TRBD1 (5 bases). This CDR3 is built from 13 residues. Germline CDR1 is SGHNT and CDR2 is YYREEE (reference sequence). Deletions cut 0 bases from V and 2 bases from J, with 5 bases between. CDR3 loop: CASSLGTNTEAFF. The DNA of the CDR3 is TGTGCCAGCAGCTTGGGGACAAACACTGAAGCTTTCTTT.

The chain employs TRBV19 and TRBJ2-1; a weak D match, TRBD2 (6 bases). This CDR3 region has 14 residues. V dropped 3 bases and J dropped 3 bases, with 9 bases sitting between them. Germline V lookup: CDR1 LNHDA, CDR2 SQIVND (reference sequence). CDR3: CASSMAGGYNEQFF. The CDR3 DNA reads TGTGCCAGTAGTATGGCCGGGGGCTACAATGAGCAGTTCTTC.

The chain carries TRBV11-2 and TRBJ1-2, with 7 bases that match TRBD1. CDR1 and CDR2 from the germline V gene are SGHAT and FQNNGV. The CDR3 is made up of 13 amino acids. V lost 5 bases and J lost 2; bases outside the gene matches: 2. CDR3 loop: CASSQGQNYGYTF. The DNA for the CDR3 is TGTGCCAGCAGCCAGGGACAGAACTATGGCTACACCTTC.